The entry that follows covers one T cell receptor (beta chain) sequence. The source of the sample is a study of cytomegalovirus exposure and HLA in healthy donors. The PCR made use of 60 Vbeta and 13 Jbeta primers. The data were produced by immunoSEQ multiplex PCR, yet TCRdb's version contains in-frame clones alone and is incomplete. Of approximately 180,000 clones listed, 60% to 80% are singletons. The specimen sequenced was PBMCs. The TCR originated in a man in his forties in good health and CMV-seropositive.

The CDR3 sequence is CASSLDQGAPYEQYF. The DNA of the CDR3 is TGTGCCAGCAGCTTAGACCAGGGGGCCCCCTACGAGCAGTACTTC. The V and J genes are TRBV7-3 and TRBJ2-7; 8 positions agree with TRBD1. This CDR3 contains 15 residues. Per the germline V gene, CDR1 is SGHTA and CDR2 is FQGTGA. V dropped 2 bases and J dropped 2; count of bases not matched to a gene: 5.